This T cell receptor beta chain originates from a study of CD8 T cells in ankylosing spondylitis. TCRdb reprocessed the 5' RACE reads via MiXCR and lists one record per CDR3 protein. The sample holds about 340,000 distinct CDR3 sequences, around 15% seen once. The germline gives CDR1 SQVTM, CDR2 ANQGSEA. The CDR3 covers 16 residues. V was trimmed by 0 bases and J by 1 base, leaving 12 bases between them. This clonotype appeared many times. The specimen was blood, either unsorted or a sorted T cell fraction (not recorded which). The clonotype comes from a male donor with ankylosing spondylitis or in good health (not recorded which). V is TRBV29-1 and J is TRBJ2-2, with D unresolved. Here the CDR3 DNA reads TGCAGCGTTGAAGATCGAAAACGTGGGAACACCGGGGAGCTGTTTTTT. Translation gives CSVEDRKRGNTGELFF.